A selection of T cell receptor beta chains follows, all from one sample in a study of Ad26.COV2.S vaccination and SARS-CoV-2 variants. Method: immunoSEQ multiplex PCR; TCRdb's copy keeps in-frame clones and lacks some. The sample carries some 400,000 clones, around 89% recorded once. The material was peripheral blood, obtained in a trial of Ad26.COV2.S vaccine versus placebo. The receptors originated from a person aged 18-60 years who received the Ad26.COV2.S COVID-19 vaccine or a placebo. Both conserved end residues are part of each CDR3. Each record gives: CDR3 protein, CDR3 DNA, D gene, clone size, J gene, V gene. The D gene is left open where the match is weak. Part of the rows lack a size; the others show once, few, many or a class for expanded clones.

CASSERGDGQPQHF,TGTGCCAGCAGTGAAAGGGGGGATGGGCAGCCCCAGCATTTT,NA,NA,TRBJ1-5,TRBV6-1
CASSRGTGVSYEQYF,TGTGCCAGCAGCCGCGGGACAGGGGTCTCCTACGAGCAGTACTTC,TRBD1,NA,TRBJ2-7,TRBV3-1/TRBV3-2
CASSLGAGGVDSPLHF,TGTGCCAGCAGCCTGGGTGCAGGGGGAGTGGATTCACCCCTCCACTTT,TRBD1,NA,TRBJ1-6,TRBV5-6
CASSFQGGAQPQHF,TGTGCCAGCAGTTTCCAGGGGGGGGCTCAGCCCCAGCATTTT,TRBD1,few,TRBJ1-5,TRBV6-5
CASSLSTETKNSPLHF,TGTGCCAGCAGCCTCTCGACAGAAACCAAAAATTCACCCCTCCACTTT,NA,NA,TRBJ1-6,TRBV21-1
CASSLGASNEQFF,TGTGCCAGCAGTTTAGGCGCCTCCAATGAGCAGTTCTTC,NA,NA,TRBJ2-1,TRBV12-3/TRBV12-4
CASGPGNEKLFF,TGTGCCAGCGGTCCAGGGAATGAAAAACTGTTTTTT,NA,NA,TRBJ1-4,TRBV28
CASSIGLAGDYEQYF,TGTGCCAGTAGTATCGGGTTAGCGGGAGACTACGAGCAGTACTTC,TRBD2,NA,TRBJ2-7,TRBV19
CASSNYRGLYEQYF,TGTGCCAGCAGCAATTACAGGGGGCTATACGAGCAGTACTTC,TRBD1,once,TRBJ2-7,TRBV5-4
CASSQYGNRDRENEQFF,TGCGCCAGCAGTCAATACGGGAACCGGGACAGGGAAAATGAGCAGTTCTTC,TRBD1,NA,TRBJ2-1,TRBV23-1
CASSLRASSYEQYF,TGCGCCAGCAGTCTTCGGGCTTCTTCCTACGAGCAGTACTTC,NA,NA,TRBJ2-7,TRBV4-1
CASSTTDREQYF,TGTGCCAGCAGCACGACTGATCGCGAGCAGTACTTC,NA,NA,TRBJ2-7,TRBV4-2
CASSLNAAAAFF,TGTGCCAGCAGCTTAAATGCGGCGGCAGCTTTCTTT,NA,NA,TRBJ1-1,TRBV7-9
CASSLTSGSLSQFF,TGTGCCAGCAGCCTGACTAGCGGGAGTCTATCGCAGTTCTTC,TRBD2,NA,TRBJ2-1,TRBV11-3
CASSIAGTGAQPQHF,TGTGCCAGCAGCATCGCGGGGACAGGGGCTCAGCCCCAGCATTTT,TRBD1,NA,TRBJ1-5,TRBV6-5
CASREGAGNEQFF,TGCGCCAGCAGGGAGGGGGCGGGCAATGAGCAGTTCTTC,NA,NA,TRBJ2-1,TRBV5-1
CASSLATSHFHEQFF,TGTGCCAGCAGCTTGGCAACTAGTCACTTCCATGAGCAGTTCTTC,NA,NA,TRBJ2-1,TRBV5-4
CASSSGRGYGYTF,TGTGCCAGCAGTTCCGGCAGAGGGTACGGCTACACCTTC,NA,NA,TRBJ1-2,TRBV6-5
CASRLTGGGNQPQHF,TGTGCCAGCAGGCTAACAGGGGGCGGCAATCAGCCCCAGCATTTT,TRBD1,few,TRBJ1-5,TRBV27
CASSPDRQETQYF,TGTGCTAGCAGTCCGGACAGACAAGAGACCCAGTACTTC,NA,once,TRBJ2-5,TRBV7-7
CASSLSWRNTYEQYF,TGTGCCAGCAGTTTATCCTGGAGGAACACCTACGAGCAGTACTTC,NA,NA,TRBJ2-7,TRBV27
CASSLRQGGEQYF,TGTGCCAGCAGCCTCCGACAGGGCGGTGAGCAGTACTTC,TRBD1,NA,TRBJ2-7,TRBV7-9
CAWSATSGRWNEQFF,TGTGCCTGGAGTGCGACTAGCGGGAGATGGAATGAGCAGTTCTTC,TRBD2,NA,TRBJ2-1,TRBV30
CASSLQGPGNTEAFF,TGCGCCAGCAGCTTACAGGGTCCGGGGAACACTGAAGCTTTCTTT,NA,NA,TRBJ1-1,TRBV5-1
CAWSVRVGTSPLEQYF,TGTGCCTGGAGTGTACGAGTCGGGACTAGCCCCCTCGAGCAGTACTTC,TRBD2,few,TRBJ2-7,TRBV30
CASSVGDYNEQFF,TGTGCCAGCAGCGTAGGGGACTACAATGAGCAGTTCTTC,NA,NA,TRBJ2-1,TRBV9